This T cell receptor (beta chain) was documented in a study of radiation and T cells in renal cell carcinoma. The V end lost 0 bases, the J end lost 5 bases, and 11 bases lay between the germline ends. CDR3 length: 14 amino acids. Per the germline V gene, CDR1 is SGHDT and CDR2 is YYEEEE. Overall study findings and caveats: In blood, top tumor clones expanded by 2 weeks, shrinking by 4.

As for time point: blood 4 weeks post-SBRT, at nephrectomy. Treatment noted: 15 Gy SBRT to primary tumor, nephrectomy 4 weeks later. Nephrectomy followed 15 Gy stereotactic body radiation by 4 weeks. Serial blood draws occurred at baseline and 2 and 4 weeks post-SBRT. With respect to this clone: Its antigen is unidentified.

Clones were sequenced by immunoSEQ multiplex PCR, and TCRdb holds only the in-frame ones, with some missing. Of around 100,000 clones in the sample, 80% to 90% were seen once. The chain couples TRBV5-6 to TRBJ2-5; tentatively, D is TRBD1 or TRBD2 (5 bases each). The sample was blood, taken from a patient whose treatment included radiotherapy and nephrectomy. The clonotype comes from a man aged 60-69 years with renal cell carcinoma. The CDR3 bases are TGTGCCAGCAGCTTGGTGGGGGAGTGGGAGACCCAGTACTTC. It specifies CASSLVGEWETQYF. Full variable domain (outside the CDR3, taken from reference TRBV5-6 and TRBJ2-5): DAGVTQSPTHLIKTRGQQVTLRCSPKSGHDTVSWYQQALGQGPQFIFQYYEEEERQRGNFPDRFSGHQFPNYSSELNVNALLLGDSALYLCASSLVGEWETQYFGPGTRLLVL.